Listed below are T cell receptor beta chains from one sample, sequenced in a study of beta chain features in type 1 diabetes. Libraries were prepared by immunoSEQ multiplex PCR; TCRdb keeps only in-frame clonotypes and omits some of them. The sample has under 450,000 clones, approximately 15% seen once. The sequencing sample was made of naive CD4+ T cells from blood. The receptors originated from a man aged 30 to 45 in good health. CDR3s include the opening cysteine and the closing phenylalanine or tryptophan. Each record gives: D gene, V gene, J gene, clone size, CDR3 DNA, CDR3 protein. The D gene is left open where the match is weak. Some rows have no size entry. The others give once, few or many, or a class for an expanded clone.

TRBD2,TRBV2,TRBJ2-3,NA,TGTGCCAGCAGTGACGGGAGGGGTTTCGGCACAGATACGCAGTATTTT,CASSDGRGFGTDTQYF
NA,TRBV10-3,TRBJ2-6,NA,TGTGCCATCAGTGATAGGGGCAGCTCTGGGGCCAACGTCCTGACTTTC,CAISDRGSSGANVLTF
NA,TRBV23-1,TRBJ2-1,few,TGCGCCAGCAACTTCGGCACAGACCACTACAATGAGCAGTTCTTC,CASNFGTDHYNEQFF
TRBD1,TRBV5-1,TRBJ2-3,NA,TGCGCCAGCAGCTTAAGACAGGGGGCGCGAGATACGCAGTATTTT,CASSLRQGARDTQYF
NA,TRBV30,TRBJ2-3,NA,TGTGCCTGGAGTGTCGGTGGGGATACGCAGTATTTT,CAWSVGGDTQYF
NA,TRBV6-1,TRBJ1-2,few,TGTGCCAGCAGTGAAGCAGGTCGCTATGGCTACACCTTC,CASSEAGRYGYTF
NA,TRBV30,TRBJ1-3,NA,TGTGCCTGGATGGCCGGGGGAAACACCATATATTTT,CAWMAGGNTIYF
NA,TRBV6-6,TRBJ2-6,few,TGTGCCAGCAGTACTGGACAGCTCTCTGGGGCCAACGTCCTGACTTTC,CASSTGQLSGANVLTF
NA,TRBV9,TRBJ1-2,many,TGTGCCAGCAGCGTTAAGGACAGAGCACACTACACCTTC,CASSVKDRAHYTF
TRBD2,TRBV5-1,TRBJ2-1,NA,TGCGCCAGCAGCCATTTAGCGGGAGTGGTTGAGCAGTTCTTC,CASSHLAGVVEQFF
TRBD2,TRBV4-3,TRBJ2-1,few,TGCGCCAGCAGCCAAGAACACGGCGGGAGGGCCTATGAGCAGTTCTTC,CASSQEHGGRAYEQFF
NA,TRBV11-1,TRBJ2-5,few,TGTGCCAGCAGCTTAGGGTTGTCTAGCGAAGAGACCCAGTACTTC,CASSLGLSSEETQYF
NA,TRBV10-1,TRBJ1-4,few,TGCGCCAGCAGCGACCGGGGGAGGAATGAAAAACTGTTTTTT,CASSDRGRNEKLFF
NA,TRBV30,TRBJ1-2,NA,TGTGCCTGGAGTGTACAAGGGGACTATGGCTACACCTTC,CAWSVQGDYGYTF
NA,TRBV28,TRBJ2-7,few,TGTGCCAGCAGTTTAGGTCGCGAGCAGTACTTC,CASSLGREQYF
NA,TRBV29-1,TRBJ1-4,NA,TGCAGCGTGGGAGGGGCTGCAACTAATGAAAAACTGTTTTTT,CSVGGAATNEKLFF
TRBD1,TRBV7-9,TRBJ1-2,NA,TGTGCCAGCAGCTTGGGACAGGTCGGTGGCTACACCTTC,CASSLGQVGGYTF
TRBD2,TRBV29-1,TRBJ2-5,few,TGCAGCGCGGGACTAGCGGGGATCCAAGAGACCCAGTACTTC,CSAGLAGIQETQYF
NA,TRBV9,TRBJ2-1,NA,TGTGCCAGCAGCGTAGGCGTTGGGGGCCCTTTCTACAATGAGCAGTTCTTC,CASSVGVGGPFYNEQFF
TRBD1,TRBV4-3,TRBJ1-2,few,TGCGCCAGCAGCCAAGGAGGGGGCGCTAGCTATGGCTACACCTTC,CASSQGGGASYGYTF
NA,TRBV5-1,TRBJ2-3,few,TGCGCCAGCAGCTTCTACACTACGGGACGATTGACAGATACGCAGTATTTT,CASSFYTTGRLTDTQYF
TRBD2,TRBV5-1,TRBJ2-3,NA,TGCGCCAGCAGCTTGTCCGGGGGGACAGATACGCAGTATTTT,CASSLSGGTDTQYF
NA,TRBV29-1,TRBJ1-1,few,TGCAGCGGACAGCGTACCTCGGGGCCTGAAGCTTTCTTT,CSGQRTSGPEAFF
TRBD2,TRBV11-2,TRBJ2-3,NA,TGTGCCAGCAGCTCCGGGACTAGCGGTTTCACAGATACGCAGTATTTT,CASSSGTSGFTDTQYF
NA,TRBV30,TRBJ1-2,few,TGTGCCTGGAGTACCGGCGAGGACTATGGCTACACCTTC,CAWSTGEDYGYTF